This entry concerns a single T cell receptor (beta chain). No antigen is known for it. Base-call qualities are not available, and no considerably larger clone is one nucleotide away. At one collaborating source in Seattle, patients were enrolled during active infection and were followed longitudinally through the course of disease. Collaborating institutions collected whole blood in K2EDTA tubes following their own protocols. For TCRbeta analysis, collaborator samples were shipped as frozen whole blood, as isolated PBMCs, or as DNA extracted from either sample type. The data were taken from a study of blood T cell repertoires in COVID-19 (dated by TCRdb to the early 2020s). Regarding the complete study: Samples from collaborators originated in the United States, Italy and Spain and spanned both the acute and convalescent phases of COVID-19. Samples were obtained from the ongoing ImmuneRACE study (first 160 participants) and from approximately 1,200 subjects provided by 6 global collaborators. The prospective study material was composed of cDNA or gDNA derived from T cells, B-cell-depleted T cells, or PBMCs. The repertoires were made available in a free public database intended to serve as a resource for research on the immune response to SARS-CoV-2. A de-identified subject ID, COVID-19 status, age in years and sex were almost always included in the sample metadata. Subjects who had been exposed to COVID-19, were actively infected with it, or had recovered from it provided the deeply sampled blood TCRbeta repertoires that made up the dataset. Where available, HLA class I and class II types were obtained from metadata supplied by the sample provider rather than from assay-based typing. The paper's findings and limits, for the study overall: The amount of clinical and demographic metadata varied by source and participant and was provided uncurated.

The CDR3 spans 14 residues, from the cysteine through the phenylalanine. Only the CDR3 DNA is retained, 42 bases long and in frame from the first base. CDR1 and CDR2 (LGHNA, YNFKEQ) derive from the germline V gene. V lost 1 base and J lost 2 bases; the stretch between them is 9 bases long. The immunoSEQ Assay, a bias-controlled multiplex PCR, was used to amplify TCRbeta CDR3 regions from genomic DNA. Under the source paper's analysis protocol: The number of nucleated cells in each sample was estimated from the amplification of reference gene primers within the assay. To quantify the absolute abundance of each unique TCRbeta CDR3 rearrangement, sequence reads were collapsed and filtered. For each sample, productive Simpson clonality was calculated as the square root of Simpson's diversity index across productive rearrangements. Held by TCRdb, this immuneACCESS table contains in-frame sequences only and omits some clones. Under half of the omission traces to an unresolved V gene where checked; the cause of the rest is unknown. Clonal size and the V and J genes are those of that table, whereas D and trimming came from the DNA. This sample holds 100,000 to 150,000 clones; approximately 85% were observed only once. The ten largest account for 17% of the sample.

The chain employs TRBV4-2 and TRBJ2-7; no confident D gene assignment can be made. Sequenced material: peripheral blood. This receptor was obtained from a man between 25 and 39 years old with COVID-19, enrolled during active disease. The CDR3 protein sequence reads: CASSQVSQTYEQYF. The DNA sequence is as follows: TGTGCCAGCAGCCAAGTCTCACAGACCTACGAGCAGTACTTC.